This TCR beta chain was sequenced in a study of identical twins. A universal primer site was created by template switching, with the cDNA bearing unique molecular identifiers. TCRdb reprocessed the 5' RACE reads via MiXCR and lists one record per CDR3 protein. The sample contains approximately 890,000 distinct CDR3 sequences, 9% to 15% of which appear only once. The V end was cut by 4 bases, the J end by 4 bases, with 17 bases between. Germline V gene sequence: CDR1 DFQATT, CDR2 SNEGSKA (reference sequence). The CDR3 covers 14 residues. These sequences were also reported in another study, on yellow fever vaccine responses in identical twins. That paper states: Reported findings indicate that twins' vaccine T cell responses seemed partially convergent, partially personalized.

The clonotype was recovered from a woman between 18 and 30 years old in good health. V usage is TRBV20-1 and J usage is TRBJ2-7; maybe TRBD1 (6 bases). Input material: PBMCs. This CDR3 is CSATSGTLDYEQYF. DNA of the CDR3: TGCAGTGCTACCTCCGGGACACTAGATTACGAGCAGTACTTC.